This TCR beta chain came from a study of cytomegalovirus exposure and HLA in healthy donors (dated by TCRdb to between 2016 and 2019). Turning to the overall study: An earlier analysis of 587 of the donors reported approximately 260 Gb of sequence data and about 120 million unique TCR beta sequences obtained from 180 million or so T cells. Among about 360 genotyped donors of the cohort, an average of about 240,000 unique TCR beta nucleotide sequences were sequenced per donor, about a sixth of them non-productive. The study profiled the T cell repertoires of 500 to 800 subjects by immunosequencing and related them to cytomegalovirus serostatus. Every repertoire in the discovery cohort had been generated on one and the same sequencing platform. In the later analysis, no new phenotypic data were used to find candidate immune exposures; instead, reliance was placed on TCR beta sequences and their occurrence across donors. Roughly 300 gigabases of sequencing data and tens of millions of unique TCR sequences made up an early release that covered approximately 650 HLA-typed donors. Along with the 666-subject first cohort, a separate validation cohort of 120 different subjects was used. Several DR-DQ haplotypes were handled as single units for association and clustering because linkage in the cohort was strong. An earlier analysis of nearly 600 of the donors applied high-throughput TCR beta sequencing to assess whether each TCR beta V gene segment acted as functional or pseudogenic. Donor age, sex, ethnicity and CMV serostatus were collected together with the repertoire data. A later genetic analysis took genome-wide SNP genotypes for about three fifths of the roughly 700 donors and used that subset as a discovery cohort. Typing coverage differed by locus: A, B, C, DRB1 and DQB1 were typed in about 629-630 donors, DQA1 in around 500, DPA1 in approximately 610, and DPB1 in 472. The aim of the study was to test whether cataloging public T cell receptors could identify signatures of past pathogen exposure. Of the roughly 400 genotyped donors, roughly 76% were placed in the genetic ancestry cluster associated with self-reported Caucasian donors. A later analysis re-analyzed previously published TCR beta repertoires from roughly 690 donors and added high-resolution HLA genotyping to study TCR occurrence patterns. The study combined high-throughput TCR immunosequencing, statistical association of individual TCRs with disease status, and machine learning to predict cytomegalovirus infection status. HLA typing included class I and class II loci at four-digit resolution. General findings and caveats noted by the study authors: At a false discovery rate of 0.05, a later analysis linked some 17,000 TCR beta sequences to specific HLA alleles. According to the authors, the approach could potentially be generalized to other disease states and immunological phenotypes. Only TCR beta chains were sequenced in this cohort, and the absence of alpha or paired-chain data limited detectable features. Sequencing depth was assumed to be roughly uniform across donors in the presence/absence analyses, though that assumption may not hold. A later analysis reported that several top co-occurrence clusters appeared linked to parvovirus B19, influenza, CMV and Epstein-Barr virus. In a later analysis, TCR association rates were found to vary across HLA loci, with the most associated TCRs seen for DRB1 alleles and the fewest for HLA-C alleles. In a later analysis, HLA-associated TCR beta chains showed more clonal expansion and lower generation probabilities than non-associated chains that were equally common. In a later genetic analysis, a missense DCLRE1C variant was associated with V-gene and J-gene trimming of TCR beta chains, and the association was replicated in an independent cohort. Across donors, most TCR sequences were observed very rarely, whereas some public TCRs were present in many individuals. The 87-base-pair reads could not distinguish some IMGT-functional V segments, including TRBV6-2 and TRBV6-3, so those segments were excluded. HLA typing was unavailable for some donors at each locus, so association tests used only the typed subset. A further reported finding was that TCR beta sequences accurately predicted the HLA-A and HLA-B alleles for most subjects in the first cohort. The only immune exposure information available for the cohort was CMV serostatus. A total of roughly 160 TCR beta chains were listed by the study as associated with cytomegalovirus. Linkage disequilibrium might explain the correlated functional status among segregating V segments, but an unknown experimental factor could not be excluded. A later analysis found that most CMV-associated TCR beta chains appeared HLA-restricted, with HLA associations seemingly driven largely by CMV exposure. The sequencing pipeline was judged likely to have produced a cluster of highly shared sequence variants as a technical artifact. An earlier analysis of approximately 540 of the donors showed that most TCR beta V segments appeared in productive rearrangements either about 90% or about 30% of the time, which broadly matched IMGT annotations. Assigning TCR associations to individual alleles was difficult when HLA alleles, especially DR and DQ, strongly co-occurred. Because counts were too low, 15 to 20 rarely observed V segments, including chromosome 9 orphons, were excluded from the earlier analysis of several hundred of the donors. Compared with the roughly 700-donor mean, donors in an Asian-associated ancestry cluster had fewer N-insertions in productive TCRs, according to a later genetic analysis. In both the original and validation cohorts, the classifier was reported to diagnose cytomegalovirus status with high specificity and sensitivity. In vitro tests confirmed that three of the cytomegalovirus-associated TCR beta chains recognize cytomegalovirus antigens.

Library method: the immunoSEQ multiplex PCR assay. For the multiplex PCR, a mixture combining 60 forward primers for TCR Vbeta segments and 13 reverse primers for TCR Jbeta segments was used. A multiplex PCR assay on genomic DNA amplified the CDR3 region of rearranged TCR beta genes. The amplified TCR beta libraries were sequenced on the Illumina HiSeq System as 87-base-pair reads. In the source study's methods: A later analysis tallied 80 million to 95 million unique TCR beta chains across the 666 repertoires, and around 10 million of those chains were shared by two or more donors. Raw reads were error-corrected and collapsed into unique sequences with a nearest-neighbor algorithm that merged closely related sequences to remove PCR and sequencing errors. To assign V, D and J gene segments, CDR3 sequences were aligned to IMGT reference sequences. For a sequence to be retained, a match of at least six nucleotides to both a V gene segment and a J gene segment was required. A rearrangement was called productive if the CDR3 had no stop codons and remained in frame with V and J, and every other rearrangement was called non-productive. Following IMGT convention, CDR3 was defined as the stretch from the second conserved V-encoded cysteine up to the conserved J-encoded phenylalanine. The earlier analysis of approximately 590 of the donors excluded any sequence lacking an unambiguous match to a single V gene segment. An earlier analysis of a few hundred of the donors classified V segments as functional when productive rearrangements were above 56.7% and as segregating when the standard deviation between donors was above 5%. To diagnose cytomegalovirus status from the catalog of TCR beta chain sequences, a statistical classification framework was built. A later analysis assigned V and J genes by comparing TCR nucleotide sequences with IMGT/GENE-DB human TR gene sequences. A later analysis assigned CDR3 sequences and most-parsimonious VDJ recombination scenarios with the TCRdist pipeline. In a later analysis, each TCR beta chain was defined by its CDR3 amino acid sequence together with its V-gene family, and reads lacking a unique V-gene family were excluded. As a way to deal with suspected cross-contamination and a sequencing artifact, a later analysis dropped hundreds of nucleotide sequences that were highly shared and had low generation probability. For each public chain, a later analysis derived a clonal expansion index from normalized ranks of inferred template counts within each repertoire. In a later analysis, generation probabilities were computed with a VDJ recombination model fitted to out-of-frame rearrangements, and the resulting probabilities were checked against IGoR. Hypergeometric tests were used in a later analysis to score TCR-TCR, TCR-HLA and TCR-CMV co-occurrence, with a repertoire-size bias correction applied to the TCR pairs. To estimate false discovery rates, a later analysis permuted the HLA or CMV assignments 20 times. In a later analysis, co-occurring TCRs were grouped with DBSCAN, and TCRdist sequence similarity was added when clustering was performed within HLA-allele-positive subsets. Co-occurrence clustering excluded repertoires with fewer than 30,000 or more than 120,000 public chains, plus five with anomalous nucleotide sharing. TCRdb holds this immuneACCESS table with in-frame rearrangements only. Some clones are missing; in checked studies, unresolved V genes explain under half, and the rest has no known cause. V and J calls and clone size are given by that table; D and trimming were obtained from the DNA. Recorded for this sample are more than 85,000 clones; 77% of them occurred a single time. The top ten clonotypes cover roughly 1.9% of the sample.

Concerning this clone: Its antigen is currently not known. One base away there is no much larger clone; base qualities are not given.

The cohort consisted of 650 to 700 healthy bone marrow donors. All cohort members were sampled while nominally healthy, although unrecorded immune exposures were likely present. The donor was CMV seronegative and belonged to the group of 352 seronegative cohort members. Every donor gave a peripheral blood sample, and the peripheral blood mononuclear cells from that sample were used for TCR beta sequencing. The Qiagen DNeasy Blood Extraction Kit was used to extract genomic DNA from the blood cell samples. Deletion took 4 bases off V and 0 bases off J, with a span of 19 bases between the germline ends. Counted from cysteine to phenylalanine, this CDR3 has 17 amino acids. Just CDR3 DNA is preserved here, 51 bases in frame from base 1. CDR1 and CDR2 were assigned from the germline V gene as LGHNA and YSLEER.

Recombination connected TRBV4-3 to TRBJ2-7, and the D gene may be TRBD2, 5 bases matching. Sequencing input: PBMCs. This TCR was sampled from a boy younger than 18 in good health and CMV-seronegative. In nucleotide form, the sequence is TGCGCCAGCAGCCGAATCGGCCCGGGGTCCAGCTCCTACGAGCAGTACTTC. It encodes CASSRIGPGSSSYEQYF.